This T cell receptor (beta chain) was identified during a study of T cell responses to AZD1222 COVID-19 vaccine. Study outcomes and limitations: Spike-specific TCR depth and breadth grew after two AZD1222 doses. Clonal diversity may have been underestimated, and the donors were mostly white British, with more females than males. At baseline, just five to seven AZD1222 recipients tested seropositive.

Germline CDR1 is MGHRA and CDR2 is YSYEKL. With 1 base clipped from V and 4 bases from J, the junction kept 10 bases outside the gene matches. The CDR3 extends over 18 amino acids. This clone was counted only a few times. Its antigen remains unknown. Libraries were prepared by immunoSEQ multiplex PCR; TCRdb keeps only in-frame clonotypes and omits some of them. Among 150,000 or so clones listed, approximately 90% were seen once. The sequence came from an adult who received the AZD1222 COVID-19 vaccine. This rearrangement joins TRBV4-1 to TRBJ2-2, with 9 bases that match TRBD2. Sequencing used peripheral blood, obtained 28 days after the second AZD1222 dose. This CDR3 reads CASSQGGLAGVGTGELFF. DNA for the CDR3: TGCGCCAGCAGCCAAGGCGGGTTAGCGGGGGTTGGCACCGGGGAGCTGTTTTTT.